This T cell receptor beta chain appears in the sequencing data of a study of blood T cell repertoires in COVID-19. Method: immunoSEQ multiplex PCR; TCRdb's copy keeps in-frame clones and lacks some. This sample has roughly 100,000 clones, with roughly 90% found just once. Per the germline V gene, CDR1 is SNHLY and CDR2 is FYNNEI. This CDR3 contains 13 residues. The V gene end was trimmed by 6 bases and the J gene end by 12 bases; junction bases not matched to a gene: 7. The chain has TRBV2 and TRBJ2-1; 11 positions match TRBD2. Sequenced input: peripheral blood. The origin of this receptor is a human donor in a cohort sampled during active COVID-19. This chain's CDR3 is CASRALTSGVQFF. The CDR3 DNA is TGTGCCAGCAGGGCACTGACTAGCGGGGTGCAGTTCTTC.